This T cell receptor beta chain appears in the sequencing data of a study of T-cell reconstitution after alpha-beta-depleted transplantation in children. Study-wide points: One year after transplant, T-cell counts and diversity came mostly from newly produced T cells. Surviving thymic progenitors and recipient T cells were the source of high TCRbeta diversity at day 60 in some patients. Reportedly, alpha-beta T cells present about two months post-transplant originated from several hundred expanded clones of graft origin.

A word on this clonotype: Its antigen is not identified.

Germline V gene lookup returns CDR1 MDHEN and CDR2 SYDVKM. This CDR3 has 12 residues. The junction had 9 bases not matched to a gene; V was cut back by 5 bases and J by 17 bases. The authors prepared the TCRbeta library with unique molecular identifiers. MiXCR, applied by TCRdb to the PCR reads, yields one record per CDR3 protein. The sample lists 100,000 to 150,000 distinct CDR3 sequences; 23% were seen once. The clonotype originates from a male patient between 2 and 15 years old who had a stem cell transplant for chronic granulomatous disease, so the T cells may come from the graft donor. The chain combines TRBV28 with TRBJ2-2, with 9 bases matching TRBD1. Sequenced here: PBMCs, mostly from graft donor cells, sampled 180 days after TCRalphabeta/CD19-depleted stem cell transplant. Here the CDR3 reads CASSPRTGEIFF. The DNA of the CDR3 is TGTGCCAGCAGTCCACGGACAGGGGAAATTTTTTTT.